This T cell receptor (beta chain) is from a study of blood T cell repertoires in COVID-19. Study as a whole: Samples came from the United States, Italy and Spain, spanning acute and convalescent COVID-19.

Self-reported history from a screening survey and questionnaire set each donor's cohort. Data came from immunoSEQ multiplex PCR; TCRdb stores just in-frame clones and leaves some out. Of 180,000 or so clones detected, 89% appear once; the ten largest clones hold roughly 0.77%. This TCR came from a woman aged 18-29 years who had recovered from COVID-19. The sample was PBMCs or T cells enriched from blood (not recorded which).

The CDR3: CASSLRLAGGPLGETQYF. In DNA, the CDR3 is TGTGCCAGCAGCCTGCGACTAGCGGGAGGGCCGTTGGGTGAGACCCAGTACTTC. This chain links TRBV7-2 with TRBJ2-5; 14 nucleotides line up with TRBD2. This CDR3 is 18 amino acids long. J was trimmed by 5 bases and V by 5 bases; bases with no gene match: 13. Germline-derived CDR1 and CDR2 are SGHTA and FQGNSA.